The T cell receptor (beta chain) described here comes from a study of blood T cell repertoires in COVID-19. Participant reports of clinical history set cohort assignment. V dropped 1 base and J dropped 3 bases, with 11 bases sitting between them. CDR1 and CDR2 (germline): LNHDA, SQIVND (reference sequence). The CDR3 runs 15 residues. TCRdb's table, derived via immunoSEQ multiplex PCR, lists solely in-frame clones and lacks some. The sample holds fewer than 200,000 clones; approximately 82% are singletons and the top ten take around a sixth. Sequenced material: PBMCs or T cells enriched from blood (not recorded which). The TCR was taken from a woman aged 45-65 years who had recovered from COVID-19. The rearrangement links TRBV19 to TRBJ2-3, with D perhaps TRBD2 (6 bases). The CDR3 region has the DNA TGTGCCAGTAGTATAGGGGGACTTTTTACAGATACGCAGTATTTT. Protein sequence: CASSIGGLFTDTQYF.